Listed below are T cell receptor beta chains from one sample, sequenced in a study of high-grade serous ovarian cancer treatment subgroups. Only in-frame clones appear in the TCRdb table, and some are missing; sequencing was by immunoSEQ multiplex PCR. This sample has about 18,000 clones, with 75% found just once. Material for sequencing was tumor tissue. These receptor sequences come from a human donor with high-grade serous ovarian cancer. The CDR3 runs from the conserved cysteine through the conserved F or W. A D gene is named only where the DNA matches it firmly. Rows may omit the clone size; those that give it use once, few, many or a size class.

clone_size: .; v_call: TRBV7-9; d_call: .; j_call: TRBJ1-3; cdr3_aa: CASSLPARGNTIYF; cdr3_nt: TGTGCCAGCAGCTTACCGGCCCGTGGAAACACCATATATTTT
clone_size: .; v_call: TRBV11-3; d_call: .; j_call: TRBJ2-7; cdr3_aa: CASSRWGAYEQYF; cdr3_nt: TGTGCCAGCAGCCGATGGGGGGCCTACGAGCAGTACTTC
clone_size: .; v_call: TRBV10-3; d_call: .; j_call: TRBJ2-3; cdr3_aa: CAISELSASTDTQYF; cdr3_nt: TGTGCCATCAGTGAGCTTAGCGCAAGCACAGATACGCAGTATTTT
clone_size: .; v_call: TRBV7-2; d_call: .; j_call: TRBJ2-5; cdr3_aa: CASSTDMQTQYF; cdr3_nt: TGTGCCAGCAGCACCGACATGCAGACCCAGTACTTC
clone_size: .; v_call: TRBV4-3; d_call: .; j_call: TRBJ1-1; cdr3_aa: CASRLQGTENTEAFF; cdr3_nt: TGCGCCAGCAGACTACAGGGTACGGAGAACACTGAAGCTTTCTTT
clone_size: .; v_call: TRBV10-3; d_call: TRBD2; j_call: TRBJ2-7; cdr3_aa: CAITAAGLADEQYF; cdr3_nt: TGTGCCATCACCGCGGCGGGACTAGCTGACGAGCAGTACTTC
clone_size: .; v_call: TRBV4-2; d_call: .; j_call: TRBJ2-7; cdr3_aa: CASSQGATGPYEQYF; cdr3_nt: TGTGCCAGCAGCCAAGGGGCAACGGGACCCTACGAGCAGTACTTC
clone_size: once; v_call: TRBV5-1; d_call: .; j_call: TRBJ1-1; cdr3_aa: CASSLGYLVGYTEAFF; cdr3_nt: TGCGCCAGCAGCTTGGGATACTTAGTGGGGTACACTGAAGCTTTCTTT
clone_size: .; v_call: TRBV7-9; d_call: TRBD2; j_call: TRBJ2-5; cdr3_aa: CASSSQQAGLQETQYF; cdr3_nt: TGTGCCAGCAGCTCCCAACAAGCGGGACTACAAGAGACCCAGTACTTC
clone_size: .; v_call: TRBV28; d_call: .; j_call: TRBJ1-2; cdr3_aa: CASSLGDRTGGYTF; cdr3_nt: TGTGCCAGCAGTCTAGGGGACCGAACGGGTGGCTACACCTTC
clone_size: few; v_call: TRBV2; d_call: TRBD1; j_call: TRBJ1-3; cdr3_aa: CASRQGSYPGNTIYF; cdr3_nt: TGTGCCAGCAGACAGGGGTCATACCCTGGAAACACCATATATTTT
clone_size: .; v_call: TRBV15; d_call: .; j_call: TRBJ1-2; cdr3_aa: CATSRDWANYGYTF; cdr3_nt: TGTGCCACCAGCAGAGATTGGGCCAACTATGGCTACACCTTC
clone_size: .; v_call: TRBV5-4; d_call: TRBD2; j_call: TRBJ2-1; cdr3_aa: CASPGGGSGRDNEQFF; cdr3_nt: TGTGCCAGCCCCGGGGGGGGTAGCGGGAGGGACAATGAGCAGTTCTTC
clone_size: .; v_call: TRBV9; d_call: .; j_call: TRBJ2-2; cdr3_aa: CASSPRLVGGELFF; cdr3_nt: TGTGCCAGCAGCCCACGACTAGTTGGCGGGGAGCTGTTTTTT
clone_size: .; v_call: TRBV13; d_call: .; j_call: TRBJ2-2; cdr3_aa: CASSLVLGVGPGGELFF; cdr3_nt: TGTGCCAGCAGCTTAGTGCTGGGAGTGGGGCCCGGCGGGGAGCTGTTTTTT
clone_size: .; v_call: TRBV5-1; d_call: .; j_call: TRBJ2-7; cdr3_aa: CASSFMPGAYEQYF; cdr3_nt: TGCGCCAGCAGCTTTATGCCGGGGGCCTACGAGCAGTACTTC
clone_size: .; v_call: TRBV7-8; d_call: .; j_call: TRBJ2-7; cdr3_aa: CASSLAGLYEQYF; cdr3_nt: TGTGCCAGCAGCTTAGCCGGACTCTACGAGCAGTACTTC
clone_size: .; v_call: TRBV7-2; d_call: .; j_call: TRBJ1-2; cdr3_aa: CASSLGQEGDGYTF; cdr3_nt: TGTGCCAGCAGCTTGGGGCAGGAGGGGGATGGCTACACCTTC
clone_size: few; v_call: TRBV11-1; d_call: .; j_call: TRBJ1-1; cdr3_aa: CASSLTQVNTEAFF; cdr3_nt: TGTGCCAGCAGCTTGACACAGGTGAACACTGAAGCTTTCTTT
clone_size: .; v_call: TRBV4-1; d_call: .; j_call: TRBJ2-6; cdr3_aa: CASSPFWGASGANVLTF; cdr3_nt: TGCGCCAGCAGCCCATTTTGGGGGGCAAGTGGGGCCAACGTCCTGACTTTC
clone_size: .; v_call: TRBV5-1; d_call: .; j_call: TRBJ2-1; cdr3_aa: CASSTPGPYNEQFF; cdr3_nt: TGCGCCAGCAGCACCCCGGGGCCTTACAATGAGCAGTTCTTC
clone_size: .; v_call: TRBV5-4; d_call: TRBD2; j_call: TRBJ2-7; cdr3_aa: CASSSWEGGEQYF; cdr3_nt: TGTGCCAGCAGCTCCTGGGAGGGAGGGGAGCAGTACTTC
clone_size: .; v_call: TRBV7-2; d_call: .; j_call: TRBJ2-7; cdr3_aa: CASRPPGRGSYEQYF; cdr3_nt: TGTGCCAGCAGACCCCCGGGGAGGGGGTCGTACGAGCAGTACTTC
clone_size: once; v_call: TRBV11-2; d_call: .; j_call: TRBJ1-2; cdr3_aa: CASSLYLSGAGGYTF; cdr3_nt: TGTGCCAGCAGCTTATATCTTTCAGGGGCAGGAGGCTACACCTTC
clone_size: .; v_call: TRBV6-1; d_call: TRBD2; j_call: TRBJ2-7; cdr3_aa: CASSELSGTRDEQYF; cdr3_nt: TGTGCCAGCAGTGAACTTAGCGGGACTAGAGACGAGCAGTACTTC
clone_size: .; v_call: TRBV7-9; d_call: .; j_call: TRBJ2-5; cdr3_aa: CASSLETALETQYF; cdr3_nt: TGTGCCAGCAGCTTAGAGACCGCCTTGGAGACCCAGTACTTC
clone_size: .; v_call: TRBV28; d_call: .; j_call: TRBJ2-7; cdr3_aa: CASSLGEDRFFYEQYF; cdr3_nt: TGTGCCAGCAGTTTGGGCGAAGACAGGTTTTTTTACGAGCAGTACTTC
clone_size: .; v_call: TRBV7-9; d_call: .; j_call: TRBJ2-7; cdr3_aa: CASRTTQSYEQYF; cdr3_nt: TGTGCCAGCAGAACAACTCAATCCTACGAGCAGTACTTC
clone_size: .; v_call: TRBV28; d_call: .; j_call: TRBJ1-2; cdr3_aa: CASVGGGGLANYGYTF; cdr3_nt: TGTGCCAGCGTTGGGGGGGGCGGGCTAGCTAACTATGGCTACACCTTC
clone_size: .; v_call: TRBV11-2; d_call: .; j_call: TRBJ1-2; cdr3_aa: CASSLNTAGYGYTF; cdr3_nt: TGTGCCAGCAGCCTTAACACCGCCGGCTATGGCTACACCTTC
clone_size: .; v_call: TRBV27; d_call: TRBD1; j_call: TRBJ2-7; cdr3_aa: CASISGGEMKGEQYF; cdr3_nt: TGTGCCAGCATCTCAGGGGGAGAAATGAAGGGCGAGCAGTACTTC
clone_size: .; v_call: TRBV18; d_call: TRBD2; j_call: TRBJ2-5; cdr3_aa: CASSPPGGREGQETQYF; cdr3_nt: TGTGCCAGCTCACCACCGGGCGGGAGGGAAGGACAAGAGACCCAGTACTTC
clone_size: .; v_call: TRBV7-9; d_call: .; j_call: TRBJ1-2; cdr3_aa: CASTISPGRGYGYTF; cdr3_nt: TGTGCCAGCACCATTTCCCCGGGCCGGGGCTATGGCTACACCTTC
clone_size: .; v_call: TRBV6-5; d_call: .; j_call: TRBJ2-1; cdr3_aa: CASSLFRYNEQFF; cdr3_nt: TGTGCCAGCAGCCTGTTTAGGTACAATGAGCAGTTCTTC
clone_size: once; v_call: TRBV6-5; d_call: .; j_call: TRBJ1-3; cdr3_aa: CASSWRDSSGNTIYF; cdr3_nt: TGTGCCAGCAGTTGGAGAGATTCGTCTGGAAACACCATATATTTT
clone_size: few; v_call: TRBV25-1; d_call: .; j_call: TRBJ1-1; cdr3_aa: CASSETTGNGTEAFF; cdr3_nt: TGTGCCAGCAGTGAGACGACCGGGAATGGCACTGAAGCTTTCTTT
clone_size: .; v_call: TRBV11-3; d_call: TRBD2; j_call: TRBJ2-1; cdr3_aa: CASSSGLAGGNEQFF; cdr3_nt: TGTGCCAGCAGCTCCGGACTAGCGGGAGGCAATGAGCAGTTCTTC
clone_size: .; v_call: TRBV19; d_call: .; j_call: TRBJ2-4; cdr3_aa: CASSTSSGLAKNIQYF; cdr3_nt: TGTGCCAGTAGTACCTCATCAGGGCTAGCCAAAAACATTCAGTACTTC
clone_size: few; v_call: TRBV5-1; d_call: TRBD2; j_call: TRBJ2-5; cdr3_aa: CASSFGAGVGETQYF; cdr3_nt: TGCGCCAGCAGCTTCGGGGCGGGAGTGGGAGAGACCCAGTACTTC
clone_size: few; v_call: TRBV14; d_call: TRBD1; j_call: TRBJ2-1; cdr3_aa: CASSLRQGYYNEQFF; cdr3_nt: TGTGCCAGCAGCCTACGACAGGGGTACTACAATGAGCAGTTCTTC